This T cell receptor beta chain emerged from a study of cytomegalovirus exposure and HLA in healthy donors (dated by TCRdb to about 2017). Describing the broader study: According to an earlier analysis of a few hundred of the donors, 150 million to 200 million T cells yielded roughly 110 million unique TCR beta sequences and 276 Gb of sequence data. A later genetic analysis took genome-wide SNP genotypes for 398 of the 666 donors and used that subset as a discovery cohort. Roughly 300 gigabases of sequencing data and around 88 million unique TCR sequences made up an early release that covered several hundred HLA-typed donors. Every discovery cohort repertoire had been produced on one sequencing platform. An earlier analysis of nearly 600 of the donors applied high-throughput TCR beta sequencing to assess whether each TCR beta V gene segment acted as functional or pseudogenic. In a later analysis, previously published TCR beta repertoires from 550 to 700 donors were re-analyzed and high-resolution HLA genotyping was added so that TCR occurrence patterns could be studied. The T cell repertoires of 666 subjects were profiled by immunosequencing and related to cytomegalovirus serostatus. In the later analysis, no new phenotypic data were used to find candidate immune exposures; instead, reliance was placed on TCR beta sequences and their occurrence across donors. A separate validation cohort of over 95 different subjects was used in addition to the approximately 700-subject first cohort. Class I and class II HLA loci were covered by the typing at four-digit resolution. Of the 300 to 500 genotyped donors, roughly 76% were placed in the genetic ancestry cluster associated with self-reported Caucasian donors. Alongside the repertoire data, information on donor age, sex, ethnicity and CMV serostatus was compiled. High-throughput TCR immunosequencing, statistical association of individual TCRs with disease status, and machine learning were combined to predict cytomegalovirus infection status. Among around 400 genotyped donors of the cohort, an average of around 220,000 unique TCR beta nucleotide sequences was sequenced per donor, of which roughly 17% were non-productive. Typing coverage varied by locus: roughly 629-640 donors for A, B, C, DRB1 and DQB1; under 550 for DQA1; around 570 for DPA1; 450 to 480 for DPB1. Roughly 5 DR-DQ haplotypes were handled as single units for association and clustering because linkage in the cohort was strong. The study aimed to test whether signatures of past pathogen exposure could be identified by cataloging public T cell receptors.

Receptor libraries were prepared by the immunoSEQ multiplex PCR assay. A mixture of 60 forward primers for TCR Vbeta segments and 13 reverse primers for TCR Jbeta segments was used in the multiplex PCR. A multiplex PCR assay on genomic DNA amplified the CDR3 region of rearranged TCR beta genes. The Illumina HiSeq System was used to sequence the amplified TCR beta libraries as 87-base-pair reads. Regarding the original processing steps: Across the 670 or so repertoires, a later analysis counted about 81 million unique TCR beta chains, some 11 million of which were shared by at least two donors. A nearest-neighbor algorithm error-corrected the raw reads and collapsed the reads into unique sequences, merging closely related sequences to remove PCR and sequencing errors. Alignment of CDR3 sequences to IMGT reference sequences was used to assign V, D and J gene segments. For a sequence to be retained, a match of at least six nucleotides was required to both a V gene segment and a J gene segment. Rearrangements were classified as productive when the CDR3 lacked stop codons and remained in frame with V and J, and all other rearrangements were classified as non-productive. CDR3 was defined according to IMGT convention as the region running from the second conserved V-encoded cysteine to the conserved J-encoded phenylalanine. In an earlier analysis of just under 600 of the donors, sequences lacking an unambiguous match to a single V gene segment were excluded. In an earlier analysis of 587 of the donors, a V segment was called functional when productive rearrangements were above 56.7%, and segregating when the standard deviation between donors exceeded 5%. A statistical classification framework was developed to diagnose cytomegalovirus status using the catalog of TCR beta chain sequences. In a later analysis, TCR nucleotide sequences were compared against IMGT/GENE-DB human TR gene sequences so that V and J genes could be assigned. A later analysis assigned CDR3 sequences and most-parsimonious VDJ recombination scenarios with the TCRdist pipeline. A later analysis defined each TCR beta chain by its CDR3 amino acid sequence plus V-gene family, and excluded reads lacking a unique V-gene family. In a later analysis, some 600 highly shared, low-generation-probability nucleotide sequences were removed to address suspected cross-contamination and a sequencing artifact. For each public chain, a later analysis derived a clonal expansion index from normalized ranks of inferred template counts within each repertoire. A later analysis computed generation probabilities with a VDJ recombination model fitted to out-of-frame rearrangements, and checked the results against IGoR. In a later analysis, TCR-TCR, TCR-HLA and TCR-CMV co-occurrence was scored with hypergeometric tests, and a repertoire-size bias correction was applied to TCR pairs. To estimate false discovery rates, a later analysis permuted the HLA or CMV assignments 20 times. In a later analysis, co-occurring TCRs were grouped with DBSCAN, and TCRdist sequence similarity was added when clustering was performed within HLA-allele-positive subsets. Co-occurrence clustering excluded repertoires with fewer than 30,000 or more than 120,000 public chains, plus five with anomalous nucleotide sharing. TCRdb took this table from immuneACCESS and kept in-frame rearrangements with V and J called. Such tables lack part of the clones; where checked against another copy, unresolved V genes explain under half of the gap, and the rest is unexplained. D and trimming come from the DNA, and the V and J calls and clone size come from that table. The sample data list some 130,000 clones, and around 82% of these were observed just once. Roughly 10% of the sample is in the top ten clones.

General findings and caveats noted by the study authors: Most CMV-associated TCR beta chains appeared to be HLA-restricted in a later analysis, and the HLA associations seemed to be driven largely by CMV exposure. In both the original and validation cohorts, the classifier was reported to diagnose cytomegalovirus status with high specificity and sensitivity. According to the authors, the approach could potentially be generalized to other disease states and immunological phenotypes. A later analysis found that HLA-associated TCR beta chains were more clonally expanded and had lower generation probabilities than equally common non-associated chains. The 87-base-pair reads could not distinguish some IMGT-functional V segments, including TRBV6-2 and TRBV6-3, so those segments were excluded. In the study, around 160 TCR beta chains were listed as associated with cytomegalovirus. Assigning TCR associations to individual alleles was difficult when HLA alleles, especially DR and DQ, strongly co-occurred. Because counts were too low, roughly 16 rarely observed V segments, including chromosome 9 orphons, were left out of the earlier analysis of approximately 580 of the donors. Several of the top co-occurrence clusters appeared to be linked to parvovirus B19, influenza, CMV and Epstein-Barr virus, according to a later analysis. In an earlier analysis of fewer than 750 of the donors, most TCR beta V segments were observed in productive rearrangements about 87% or about 30% of the time, broadly matching IMGT annotations. A later genetic analysis associated a missense DCLRE1C variant with V-gene and J-gene trimming of TCR beta chains, and an independent cohort replicated the association. Correlated functional status among segregating V segments might reflect linkage disequilibrium, but an unknown experimental factor could not be ruled out. While some public TCRs were present in many individuals, most TCR sequences turned up only very rarely across donors. For the cohort, immune exposure information was limited to CMV serostatus. This cohort had only TCR beta chains sequenced, and the lack of alpha or paired-chain data limited which features could be detected. A later analysis associated about 17,000 TCR beta sequences with specific HLA alleles at a false discovery rate of 0.05. Because some donors lacked HLA typing at each locus, the association tests relied only on the typed subset. A later analysis found that TCR association rates varied across HLA loci, with DRB1 alleles showing the most associated TCRs and HLA-C alleles the fewest. In vitro tests confirmed that a few of the cytomegalovirus-associated TCR beta chains recognize cytomegalovirus antigens. A further reported finding was that TCR beta sequences accurately predicted the HLA-A and HLA-B alleles for most subjects in the first cohort. A later genetic analysis reported fewer N-insertions in productive TCRs among donors in an Asian-associated ancestry cluster than the approximately 700-donor mean. A group of highly shared sequence variants was considered likely to be a technical artifact of the sequencing pipeline. Roughly uniform sequencing depth across donors was assumed in presence/absence analyses, although this assumption may not hold.

The CDR3 numbers 12 residues from cysteine through phenylalanine. The CDR3 DNA has 36 bases and is translated from base 1. At the junction V is shortened by 8 bases and J by 0 bases, with 4 bases in between. The germline V gene encodes CDR1 ENHRY and CDR2 SYGVKD. Regarding this clone: What this receptor recognizes is not known. Base qualities are not at hand, and no much larger clone is one base apart.

The cohort was made up of several hundred healthy bone marrow donors. All cohort members were sampled while nominally healthy, although unrecorded immune exposures were likely present. The donor tested CMV seropositive, placing the donor among the 289 seropositive members of the cohort. Each donor provided a peripheral blood sample, and peripheral blood mononuclear cells were used for TCR beta sequencing. The Qiagen DNeasy Blood Extraction Kit was used to extract genomic DNA from the blood cell samples. Specimen: PBMCs. This chain joins TRBV10-3 to TRBJ2-2; there is no confident call for the D gene. This TCR derives from a male donor in good health and CMV-seropositive. The sequenced DNA: TGTGCCATCGCGGCGAACACCGGGGAGCTGTTTTTT. Translation gives CAIAANTGELFF.